In this sample, the clone carrying this T cell receptor beta chain turned up many times. Its antigen is currently unknown. The data derive from a study of T cells in Graves' hyperthyroidism and ophthalmopathy. Notes on the study in general: The majority of expanded thyroid clonotypes above 0.001 also appeared in blood. Ophthalmopathy could be told apart from stable hyperthyroidism with a 13 V-J model.

Exclusion of patients followed from uncontrolled infection, other autoimmune disease, pregnancy or lactation. Authors of the study amplified TCR beta CDR3 regions from RNA transcripts. First-round RT-PCR of the TCR CDR3 relied on the HTBI primer set. A single record per CDR3 protein comes from TCRdb applying MiXCR to the multiplex PCR reads. The sample holds about 360,000 distinct CDR3 sequences, roughly an eighth seen once. Germline-derived CDR1 and CDR2 are SGHVS and FQNEAQ. CDR3 size: 13 residues. Trimming shortened V by 8 bases and J by 6 bases, and 16 bases separated the two germline ends. Sequences were obtained from blood. V and J are TRBV7-8 and TRBJ1-2; D remains unclear. The TCR comes from a woman between 18 and 30 years old with Graves' hyperthyroidism. CDR3 DNA: TGTGCCAGCCCATCCCCCCCAACTGATGGCTACACCTTC. It is translated as CASPSPPTDGYTF.